The 30 T cell receptor beta chains below come from one sample, sequenced in a study of OX40 agonist ivuxolimab in advanced cancers. The assay was immunoSEQ multiplex PCR, and TCRdb's table has in-frame clones only and misses some. The table has about 91,000 clones, roughly 84% seen once. Specimen: CD4+ or CD8+ T cells sorted from blood, collected in a trial of the OX40 agonist ivuxolimab. These receptors were obtained from an adult with an advanced solid tumor such as melanoma, head and neck, liver or kidney cancer.

This CDR3 reads CASSYSYSDYEQYV. CDR3 coding DNA: TGTGCCAGCAGTTACTCCTACAGTGACTACGAGCAGTACGTC. This chain joins TRBV6-5 and TRBJ2-7; unclear D gene. Germline V gene lookup returns CDR1 MNHEY and CDR2 SVGAGI. CDR3 size: 14 residues. V lost 0 bases, J lost 3 bases, and 9 bases lay in between.

The V and J genes are TRBV6-5 and TRBJ1-3, with D perhaps TRBD1 (5 bases). In germline, CDR1 is MNHEY, CDR2 SVGAGI. V shed 4 bases and J shed 0 bases, with 10 bases lying between them. This CDR3 spans 15 amino acids. CDR3 DNA sequence: TGTGCCAGCAGTTCAACAGACAGCTCTGGAAACACCATATATTTT. Translating it yields CASSSTDSSGNTIYF.

The J gene is TRBJ2-5, the V gene TRBV6-5; 8 bases line up with TRBD2. The CDR3 covers 15 residues. After removal of 3 bases from V and 5 bases from J, the junction contained 8 bases not matched to a gene. CDR1 and CDR2 (germline): MNHEY, SVGAGI. CDR3 amino acids: CASSYWSGGGETQYF. CDR3 sequence (DNA): TGTGCCAGCAGTTATTGGAGCGGGGGAGGGGAGACCCAGTACTTC.

The V call is TRBV2, the J call TRBJ1-1; D may be TRBD1 (6 bases). Per the germline V gene, CDR1 is SNHLY and CDR2 is FYNNEI. The length of the CDR3 is 12 residues. V lost 6 bases to trimming and J lost 5 bases, with 10 bases between them. The CDR3 nucleotides read TGTGCCAGCAGCGCAGGGGTTACTGAAGCTTTCTTT. Its protein is CASSAGVTEAFF.

The V call is TRBV6-1, the J call TRBJ1-6; D unclear. Germline-derived CDR1 and CDR2 are MNHNS and SASEGT. V was cut by 5 bases and J by 7 bases, with 12 bases left in between. The CDR3 runs to 14 residues. CDR3 nucleotides: TGTGCCAGCAGTTGGGGAAGGGAAAATTCACCCCTCCACTTT. Translated: CASSWGRENSPLHF.

V and J are TRBV6-5 and TRBJ1-1; D is undetermined. Per the germline V gene, CDR1 is MNHEY and CDR2 is SVGAGI. The CDR3 loop spans 15 amino acids. V was shortened by 4 bases and J by 4 bases, with 16 bases between the two germline ends. The CDR3 nucleotides are TGTGCCAGCAGTTCCGGGCCAACGCCGGTCACTGAAGCTTTCTTT. Amino acids: CASSSGPTPVTEAFF.

This clone appeared a few times. This chain joins TRBV5-1 and TRBJ2-7; D possibly corresponds to TRBD2 (6 bases). The CDR3 extends over 15 amino acids. Trimming took off 1 base at V and 1 base at J, with 12 bases between the two ends. The germline gives CDR1 SGHRS, CDR2 YFSETQ. The CDR3 region has the DNA TGCGCCAGCAGCTTGCAGGCGGGACCTTCCTACGAGCAGTACTTC. Amino acid sequence: CASSLQAGPSYEQYF.

This rearrangement joins TRBV6-5 to TRBJ1-6; TRBD1 matches 10 bases. CDR1 is MNHEY, CDR2 SVGAGI, per germline. Trimming cost V 5 bases and J 11 bases; bases outside gene matches: 6. The CDR3 is 14 amino acids. The CDR3 sequence: CASSNDRGRPPLHF. CDR3 bases: TGTGCCAGCAGTAACGACAGGGGGCGACCACCCCTCCACTTT.

The chain uses TRBV7-2 and TRBJ1-2; tentative D call: TRBD1 (6 bases). The CDR3 has 14 amino acids. V was shortened by 5 bases and J by 9 bases, with 19 bases between the two germline ends. CDR1 SGHTA and CDR2 FQGNSA come from the germline V gene. CDR3 region: CASSPAGRGSRYTF. CDR3 DNA: TGTGCCAGCAGCCCGGCGGGCAGGGGATCTCGCTACACCTTC.

The gene calls are TRBV4-1 and TRBJ1-3; no definite D call. The CDR3 runs to 16 residues. The V gene lost 0 bases and the J gene lost 0 bases, with 9 bases spanning the gap. Germline lookup yields CDR1 MGHRA and CDR2 YSYEKL. As DNA, the CDR3 is TGCGCCAGCAGCCAAGATTCGACTAGCTCTGGAAACACCATATATTTT. Protein product: CASSQDSTSSGNTIYF.

The rearrangement joins TRBV9 to TRBJ1-3; tentative D call: TRBD1 (6 bases). The CDR3 is made up of 16 amino acids. V shed 4 bases and J shed 8 bases, with 22 bases lying between them. Germline values: CDR1 SGDLS, CDR2 YYNGEE. CDR3 protein: CASSPFRGGVDHTIYF. The CDR3 nucleotides are TGTGCCAGCAGCCCCTTCAGGGGAGGGGTCGATCACACCATATATTTT.

This clone was found once. The J gene is TRBJ2-7, the V gene TRBV7-8; D is undetermined. The CDR3 runs to 11 residues. Germline CDR1 SGHVS, CDR2 FQNEAQ. Trimming took off 1 base at V and 5 bases at J, with 3 bases between the two ends. This CDR3 is CASSLDHEQYF. The DNA for the CDR3 is TGTGCCAGCAGCTTAGACCACGAGCAGTACTTC.

This clone was seen a handful of times. The chain links TRBV10-3 to TRBJ1-1, with 7 nucleotides matching TRBD1. This CDR3 spans 13 amino acids. The germline CDR1 and CDR2 sequences are ENHRY and SYGVKD. J gave up 3 bases and V 7 bases, and 5 bases lay outside the gene matches. The CDR3 DNA follows: TGTGCCATCACCGCCGGACAGGACACTGAAGCTTTCTTT. Translating it yields CAITAGQDTEAFF.

This chain links TRBV19 with TRBJ1-5; tentatively, D is TRBD1 (5 bases). The CDR3 sequence is 14 residues long. The V end lost 6 bases, the J end lost 1 base, and 10 bases lay between the germline ends. Germline V gene sequence: CDR1 LNHDA, CDR2 SQIVND (reference sequence). This CDR3 is CASSLEGSNQPQHF. The CDR3 DNA is TGTGCCAGTAGCCTGGAGGGGAGCAATCAGCCCCAGCATTTT.

This clone was seen repeatedly, ten times or more. The V call is TRBV2, the J call TRBJ1-2, with D uncertain. Trimming removed 6 bases from V and 2 bases from J, with 13 bases in between. The CDR3 length is 14 residues. From germline, CDR1 is SNHLY and CDR2 FYNNEI. The CDR3 loop reads CASSELSVNYGYTF. The CDR3, as DNA: TGTGCCAGCAGCGAACTCAGTGTAAACTATGGCTACACCTTC.

The rearrangement links TRBV27 to TRBJ1-5; D might be TRBD1 (5 bases). The germline gives CDR1 MNHEY, CDR2 SMNVEV (reference sequence). The CDR3 sequence is 13 residues long. The V gene lost 4 bases and the J gene lost 1 base, with 5 bases spanning the gap. CDR3 sequence reads: CASSWDSNQPQHF. CDR3 nucleotides: TGTGCCAGCAGTTGGGACAGCAATCAGCCCCAGCATTTT.

The chain uses TRBV11-2 and TRBJ1-2; no clear D. CDR3 length: 12 amino acids. V lost 5 bases to trimming and J lost 6 bases, with 10 bases between them. Germline V CDR1 and CDR2: SGHAT, FQNNGV. The CDR3 region is CASSREPNGYTF. The CDR3 DNA reads TGTGCCAGCAGCCGGGAGCCTAATGGCTACACCTTC.

The chain recombines TRBV7-3 with TRBJ2-5; tentatively, D is TRBD1 (6 bases). The CDR3 is 14 residues long. V lost 2 bases and J lost 5, with 12 bases in between. Per germline, CDR1 SGHTA and CDR2 FQGTGA. The CDR3 region has the DNA TGTGCCAGCAGCTTAGGGGGCCTGGGTGAGACCCAGTACTTC. Translating gives CASSLGGLGETQYF.

Written as DNA, the CDR3 is TGTGCCACCAGCAGAGATAGCTGGGACAGGGTTAATCAGCCCCAGCATTTT. Protein: CATSRDSWDRVNQPQHF. The rearrangement links TRBV15 to TRBJ1-5; TRBD1 matches at 9 bases. Unmatched junction bases numbered 7, after V lost 0 bases and J lost 4 bases. CDR1 and CDR2 (germline): LNHNV, YYDKDF (reference sequence). The CDR3 loop spans 17 amino acids.

The V call is TRBV6-4, the J call TRBJ1-4; D uncertain. The germline V gene encodes CDR1 MRHNA and CDR2 SNTAGT. The CDR3 contains 13 residues. Trimming pared 3 bases from V and 7 bases from J, leaving 9 bases between. CDR3: CASSEMWGEKLFF. CDR3 coding DNA: TGTGCCAGCAGTGAGATGTGGGGTGAAAAACTGTTTTTT.

V is TRBV28 and J is TRBJ1-1; D perhaps matches TRBD1 (6 bases). This CDR3 region has 15 residues. CDR1 and CDR2 (germline): MDHEN, SYDVKM. V was cut by 5 bases and J by 0 bases, with 13 bases left in between. DNA for the CDR3: TGTGCCAGCAGTCCCCCGGACAGAATGAACACTGAAGCTTTCTTT. Encoded protein: CASSPPDRMNTEAFF. Combining the CDR3 with reference TRBV28 and TRBJ1-1 gives the whole variable domain DVKVTQSSRYLVKRTGEKVFLECVQDMDHENMFWYRQDPGLGLRLIYFSYDVKMKEKGDIPEGYSVSREKKERFSLILESASTNQTSMYLCASSPPDRMNTEAFFGQGTRLTVV.

The chain joins TRBV19 to TRBJ1-5; 11 bases align to TRBD1. Germline V gene sequence: CDR1 LNHDA, CDR2 SQIVND (reference sequence). This CDR3 has 15 amino acids. V lost 7 bases to trimming and J lost 7 bases; unmatched junction nucleotides: 9. The CDR3 region has the DNA TGTGCCAGTAAGATAGTAGGGACAGGGGGGCAGCCCCAGCATTTT. Protein sequence: CASKIVGTGGQPQHF.

The chain recombines TRBV2 with TRBJ1-5; a weak D match, TRBD1 (5 bases). The V gene lost 7 bases and the J gene lost 8 bases, with 24 bases spanning the gap. The germline V gene encodes CDR1 SNHLY and CDR2 FYNNEI. This CDR3 comprises 16 residues. Here the CDR3 DNA reads TGTGCCAGCAATGGTAGGGCAGAGGGGAATCGGGAGCCCCAGCATTTT. The encoded protein is CASNGRAEGNREPQHF.

This chain uses TRBV5-1 with TRBJ2-5, with 11 nucleotides matching TRBD2. The CDR3 is made up of 17 amino acids. CDR1 and CDR2 (germline): SGHRS, YFSETQ. J lost 3 bases, V lost 0 bases, and 7 bases had no gene match. CDR3 region: CASSLELSSGGKETQYF. The CDR3 bases are TGCGCCAGCAGCTTGGAGTTGTCTAGCGGGGGGAAAGAGACCCAGTACTTC.

The V call is TRBV7-2, the J call TRBJ1-1; D is possibly TRBD1 (5 bases). CDR3 size: 14 residues. In germline, CDR1 is SGHTA, CDR2 FQGNSA. V was trimmed by 3 bases and J by 1 base, leaving 9 bases between them. The DNA for the CDR3 is TGTGCCAGCAGCTTCCGGGGGGGGAACACTGAAGCTTTCTTT. Translated: CASSFRGGNTEAFF. Full variable domain (outside the CDR3, taken from reference TRBV7-2 and TRBJ1-1): GAGVSQSPSNKVTEKGKDVELRCDPISGHTALYWYRQSLGQGLEFLIYFQGNSAPDKSGLPSDRFSAERTGGSVSTLTIQRTQQEDSAVYLCASSFRGGNTEAFFGQGTRLTVV.

The CDR3 nucleotides are TGTGCCATCAGTGCGTTAGGGGAGGAGGGCTACACCTTC. It codes for CAISALGEEGYTF. The genes are TRBV10-3 and TRBJ1-2; D might be TRBD1 (5 bases). Trimming shortened V by 4 bases and J by 8 bases, and 14 bases separated the two germline ends. The CDR3 covers 13 residues. Germline values: CDR1 ENHRY, CDR2 SYGVKD.

The V and J genes are TRBV7-2 and TRBJ2-5; D perhaps matches TRBD1 (6 bases). CDR3 length: 13 residues. V was clipped by 5 bases and J by 5 bases, with 12 bases between them. Germline CDR1 and CDR2: SGHTA and FQGNSA. The CDR3 nucleotides read TGTGCCAGCAGCGCTACAGGGAGTGAGACCCAGTACTTC. Residues: CASSATGSETQYF.

This clone was seen a handful of times. This chain joins TRBV19 and TRBJ1-6, with TRBD1 as a possible D gene (5 bases). CDR1 is LNHDA and CDR2 is SQIVND in the germline V gene (reference sequence). The CDR3 spans 17 residues. V was cut by 3 bases and J by 6 bases, with 18 bases left in between. CDR3 in amino acids: CASSINQRQGVNSPLHF. CDR3 DNA sequence: TGTGCCAGTAGTATCAACCAGCGTCAGGGAGTTAATTCACCCCTCCACTTT. Full variable domain (rest looked up from reference TRBV19 and TRBJ1-6): DGGITQSPKYLFRKEGQNVTLSCEQNLNHDAMYWYRQDPGQGLRLIYYSQIVNDFQKGDIAEGYSVSREKKESFPLTVTSAQKNPTAFYLCASSINQRQGVNSPLHFGNGTRLTVT.

The chain couples TRBV7-9 to TRBJ1-1; D gene ambiguous. This CDR3 has 14 residues. Germline CDR1 and CDR2: SEHNR and FQNEAQ (reference sequence). V was pared by 4 bases and J by 1 base, with 10 bases between. The CDR3 coding sequence is TGTGCCAGCAGCTCGACTTCGGCGAACACTGAAGCTTTCTTT. Its translation is CASSSTSANTEAFF.

The rearrangement links TRBV21-1 to TRBJ2-3; no DNA check was done on the table's D call, TRBD1. TRBV21-1 is designated a pseudogene. The CDR3 extends over 16 amino acids. CDR3 loop: CANNTGTATSTDTQYF. For the CDR3, the DNA is TGTGCCAACAATACGGGGACAGCGACTAGCACAGATACGCAGTATTTT.